This T cell receptor beta chain was found in a study of beta chain features in type 1 diabetes. Turning to the study itself: Sorted cells, some 110,000,000 in number, were examined across all samples.

J was trimmed by 9 bases and V by 6 bases; bases with no gene match: 10. The CDR3 sequence is 14 residues long. Per the germline V gene, CDR1 is MNHNY and CDR2 is SVGAGI (reference sequence). This clone appeared a few times. The whole isolated RNA underwent reverse transcription, so sequencing captured expressed TCRB transcripts. Roughly 3.4 million reads per sample on average were obtained from naive, central memory and regulatory T cell samples. Assay: immunoSEQ multiplex PCR; the TCRdb copy retains only in-frame clones and omits some. The sample lists 850,000 to 900,000 clones, 15% to 20% occurring once.

Material for sequencing was naive CD4+ T cells from blood. The clonotype originates from a woman under 30 in good health. J is TRBJ2-1 and V is TRBV6-6; 8 bases match TRBD2. The CDR3: CASRSGTRLSEQFF. CDR3 DNA: TGTGCCAGCAGATCCGGGACTAGGCTTAGTGAGCAGTTCTTC.